These 24 T cell receptor beta chains originate from one sample sequenced in a study of OX40 agonist ivuxolimab in advanced cancers. The assay was immunoSEQ multiplex PCR, and TCRdb's table has in-frame clones only and misses some. The sample contains 65,000 to 100,000 clones, about 94% of which appear only once. Sequenced material: CD4+ or CD8+ T cells sorted from blood, taken in a trial of the OX40 agonist ivuxolimab. The receptors derive from an adult with an advanced solid tumor such as melanoma, head and neck, liver or kidney cancer.

V gene TRBV7-9 combines with J gene TRBJ2-1; 11 bases agree with TRBD2. V trimming: 5 bases; J trimming: 3 bases; junction bases outside the gene matches: 6. CDR3 size: 16 residues. Germline V gene sequence: CDR1 SEHNR, CDR2 FQNEAQ (reference sequence). The CDR3 DNA follows: TGTGCCAGCAGCCATACGACTAGCGGGATCTACAATGAGCAGTTCTTC. Translated, it gives CASSHTTSGIYNEQFF. The complete variable domain, with remaining parts taken from reference TRBV7-9 and TRBJ2-1, reads DTGVSQNPRHKITKRGQNVTFRCDPISEHNRLYWYRQTLGQGPEFLTYFQNEAQLEKSRLLSDRFSAERPKGSFSTLEIQRTEQGDSAMYLCASSHTTSGIYNEQFFGPGTRLTVL.

J is TRBJ2-1 and V is TRBV6-5, with no clear D. In germline, CDR1 is MNHEY, CDR2 SVGAGI. This CDR3 spans 13 amino acids. Trimming removed 0 bases from V and 8 bases from J, with 8 bases in between. The CDR3 protein is CASSYSPDDEQFF. Here the CDR3 DNA reads TGTGCCAGCAGTTACTCGCCGGACGATGAGCAGTTCTTC.

The chain couples TRBV6-1 to TRBJ1-5; TRBD1 matches at 8 bases. Germline CDR1 MNHNS, CDR2 SASEGT. J was trimmed by 5 bases and V by 1 base; bases with no gene match: 4. The CDR3 covers 15 residues. For the CDR3, the DNA is TGTGCCAGCAGTGAAGACAGGGGGGTATATCAGCCCCAGCATTTT. It encodes CASSEDRGVYQPQHF.

The chain links TRBV7-9 to TRBJ1-1; no clear D gene. CDR3 length: 15 amino acids. Trimming took 1 base from V and 2 from J, leaving 11 bases between them. Per the germline V gene, CDR1 is SEHNR and CDR2 is FQNEAQ (reference sequence). The CDR3 region has the DNA TGTGCCAGCAGCTTAGAGGATGGCAGCAACACTGAAGCTTTCTTT. It yields the protein CASSLEDGSNTEAFF.

The J gene is TRBJ2-1, the V gene TRBV5-4; weak D call: TRBD1 (5 bases). Per germline, CDR1 SGHNT and CDR2 YYREEE (reference sequence). Trimming cost V 9 bases and J 4 bases, with 14 bases left between them. The CDR3 has 13 residues. The CDR3 region is CATIQGQYNEQFF. The DNA for the CDR3 is TGTGCCACCATTCAGGGCCAGTACAATGAGCAGTTCTTC.

For the CDR3, the DNA is TGCGCCAGCATGCGGGAGGGCCCGAGGGATACGCAGTATTTT. It yields the protein CASMREGPRDTQYF. The chain carries TRBV5-1 and TRBJ2-3, with 9 positions matching TRBD2. Germline assignment: CDR1 SGHRS and CDR2 YFSETQ. The junction had 8 bases not matched to a gene; V was cut back by 6 bases and J by 6 bases. There are 14 residues in the CDR3. The full variable domain, with the rest looked up from reference TRBV5-1 and TRBJ2-3, is KAGVTQTPRYLIKTRGQQVTLSCSPISGHRSVSWYQQTPGQGLQFLFEYFSETQRNKGNFPGRFSGRQFSNSRSEMNVSTLELGDSALYLCASMREGPRDTQYFGPGTRLTVL.

This clone was detected once. V and J are TRBV7-9 and TRBJ1-1; TRBD1 is a possible D gene (6 bases). V gave up 8 bases and J gave up 2 bases, with 9 bases separating them. Germline V gene lookup returns CDR1 SEHNR and CDR2 FQNEAQ (reference sequence). The CDR3 covers 12 residues. CDR3 coding DNA: TGTGCCAGCGCGGGACACAACACTGAAGCTTTCTTT. As protein: CASAGHNTEAFF.

The rearrangement uses TRBV19 and TRBJ2-1; D is possibly TRBD1 (5 bases). The CDR3 runs 13 residues. V gave up 3 bases and J gave up 7 bases, with 10 bases separating them. Germline values: CDR1 LNHDA, CDR2 SQIVND (reference sequence). Here the CDR3 DNA reads TGTGCCAGTAGTATTAGGGGTGGAAATGAGCAGTTCTTC. It translates to CASSIRGGNEQFF.

The V call is TRBV13, the J call TRBJ1-1; TRBD1 matches 10 bases. The CDR3 contains 17 residues. Germline CDR1 reads PRHDT; CDR2 reads FYEKMQ (reference sequence). Trimming at V came to 1 base and at J to 5 bases, leaving 10 bases not matched to a gene. The CDR3 loop is CASSLEGFGTGVTEAFF. The DNA of the CDR3 is TGTGCCAGCAGCTTAGAGGGTTTCGGGACAGGGGTTACTGAAGCTTTCTTT.

This clone was found once. V usage is TRBV28 and J usage is TRBJ2-3, with 10 bases lining up with TRBD2. V gave up 5 bases and J gave up 0 bases; unmatched junction bases: 8. Germline CDR1 is MDHEN and CDR2 is SYDVKM. This CDR3 contains 17 residues. The CDR3 DNA follows: TGTGCCAGCAGTGGCTTGGGACTAGCGTCTAGCACAGATACGCAGTATTTT. Translating it yields CASSGLGLASSTDTQYF.

The V gene is TRBV27, the J gene TRBJ2-5; D is tentatively TRBD1 or TRBD2 (5 bases each). Germline V gives CDR1 MNHEY, CDR2 SMNVEV (reference sequence). V was cut by 2 bases and J by 1 base, with 14 bases left in between. This CDR3 is 16 amino acids long. CDR3: CASSLTLGTLQETQYF. CDR3 in DNA: TGTGCCAGCAGTTTAACCCTCGGGACGCTCCAAGAGACCCAGTACTTC.

CDR3 DNA sequence: TGTGCCAGCAGCTTTCTAGGGCTAGCGGGGGCATACAATGAGCAGTTCTTC. Its translation: CASSFLGLAGAYNEQFF. The chain carries TRBV9 and TRBJ2-1; 10 bases agree with TRBD2. V trimming: 4 bases; J trimming: 4 bases; junction bases outside the gene matches: 11. Germline CDR1 is SGDLS and CDR2 is YYNGEE. This CDR3 region has 17 residues.

The rearrangement joins TRBV28 to TRBJ2-7; D is undetermined. CDR3 length equals 11 residues. The germline CDR1 and CDR2 sequences are MDHEN and SYDVKM. The germline V and J ends were trimmed by 5 bases and 3 bases, with 5 bases remaining between them. In DNA form, the CDR3 reads TGTGCCAGCAGTCCACACTACGAGCAGTACTTC. Translated: CASSPHYEQYF. Drawing the rest from reference TRBV28 and TRBJ2-7, the complete variable domain is DVKVTQSSRYLVKRTGEKVFLECVQDMDHENMFWYRQDPGLGLRLIYFSYDVKMKEKGDIPEGYSVSREKKERFSLILESASTNQTSMYLCASSPHYEQYFGPGTRLTVT.

In regard to this clone: This same CDR3 is encoded by further DNA sequences in the sample. DNA for the CDR3: TGTGCCAGCAGTTTATGGGGGTACGAGCAGTACTTC. This translates into CASSLWGYEQYF. The chain combines TRBV28 with TRBJ2-5; D gene ambiguous. The J call may be mistaken, given a closer DNA end match to TRBJ2-7. The CDR3 has 12 amino acids. From germline, CDR1 is MDHEN and CDR2 SYDVKM.

The J gene is TRBJ2-3, the V gene TRBV9; 10 nucleotides align to TRBD1. CDR1 and CDR2 from the germline V gene are SGDLS and YYNGEE. The CDR3 consists of 14 residues. V lost 2 bases, J lost 4 bases, and 1 base stayed unmatched. The CDR3 is CASSVGQGSDTQYF. CDR3 nucleotide sequence: TGTGCCAGCAGCGTGGGACAGGGGTCAGATACGCAGTATTTT.

This rearrangement joins TRBV4-1 to TRBJ2-3; D ambiguous. The germline V gene has CDR1 MGHRA and CDR2 YSYEKL. Trimming took off 1 base at V and 0 bases at J, with 11 bases between the two ends. The CDR3 contains 16 residues. The CDR3: CASSQVTSSSTDTQYF. In DNA form, the CDR3 reads TGCGCCAGCAGCCAAGTAACGTCTTCTAGCACAGATACGCAGTATTTT.

The V gene is TRBV6-6, the J gene TRBJ2-4; TRBD2 matches 8 bases. In germline, CDR1 is MNHNY, CDR2 SVGAGI (reference sequence). Trimming cost V 7 bases and J 1 base; bases outside gene matches: 6. The CDR3 spans 15 residues. The CDR3 spells CASNGGVDAKNIQYF. DNA for the CDR3: TGTGCCAGCAACGGGGGGGTTGATGCCAAAAACATTCAGTACTTC.

The rearrangement uses TRBV27 and TRBJ1-1; D call uncertain. The CDR3 extends over 12 amino acids. From germline, CDR1 is MNHEY and CDR2 SMNVEV (reference sequence). Trimming removed 4 bases from V and 6 bases from J, with 9 bases in between. CDR3 DNA sequence: TGTGCCAGCAGTTCCCCTGGGTCTGAAGCTTTCTTT. It is translated as CASSSPGSEAFF.

This chain joins TRBV19 and TRBJ1-1; the match to TRBD1 covers 7 bases. J was trimmed by 4 bases and V by 1 base; bases with no gene match: 9. CDR1 LNHDA and CDR2 SQIVND come from the germline V gene (reference sequence). CDR3 size: 16 residues. The CDR3 nucleotides are TGTGCCAGTAGTATAGGATTCGGGACAGCGGGCACTGAAGCTTTCTTT. This codes for CASSIGFGTAGTEAFF.

This clone has only one observation. The chain uses TRBV11-2 and TRBJ2-6, with 7 bases lining up with TRBD1. This CDR3 has 17 amino acids. The germline CDR1 and CDR2 sequences are SGHAT and FQNNGV. With 7 bases clipped from V and 0 bases from J, the junction kept 9 bases outside the gene matches. DNA for the CDR3: TGTGCCAGCATAGTAGGGGGCCATATCTCTGGGGCCAACGTCCTGACTTTC. Translation gives CASIVGGHISGANVLTF.

The chain is built from TRBV5-4 and TRBJ2-7, with 7 bases identical to TRBD2. V lost 2 bases, J lost 3 bases, and 11 bases stayed unmatched. Germline lookup yields CDR1 SGHNT and CDR2 YYREEE (reference sequence). The CDR3 sequence is 16 residues long. This CDR3 reads CASSLKRDALNYEQYF. In DNA, the CDR3 is TGTGCCAGCAGCTTAAAGCGGGACGCCCTCAACTACGAGCAGTACTTC.

This chain links TRBV5-6 with TRBJ2-1, with 8 bases lining up with TRBD1. The CDR3 is 14 residues long. V trimming: 0 bases; J trimming: 7 bases; junction bases outside the gene matches: 3. In germline, CDR1 is SGHDT, CDR2 YYEEEE. As DNA, the CDR3 is TGTGCCAGCAGCTTGGGGACAGGGATAAATGAGCAGTTCTTC. This translates into CASSLGTGINEQFF.

The chain joins TRBV4-3 to TRBJ2-1; 9 positions match TRBD2. Germline V gene lookup returns CDR1 LGHNA and CDR2 YSLEER. V shed 0 bases and J 9 bases; nucleotides not matched to a gene: 6. This CDR3 has 15 residues. The CDR3 region is CASSQEAGGPLEQFF. As DNA, the CDR3 is TGCGCCAGCAGCCAAGAGGCGGGAGGGCCCCTTGAGCAGTTCTTC.

V usage is TRBV5-3 and J usage is TRBJ1-3, with D maybe TRBD1 (6 bases). TRBV5-3 is an ORF; its function is uncertain. CDR3 length: 15 amino acids. V lost 9 bases and J 2 bases, leaving 18 bases between the germline ends. CDR3 protein: CAKPSEGEPGNTIYF. The DNA for the CDR3 is TGTGCCAAGCCCTCGGAGGGGGAACCTGGAAACACCATATATTTT.